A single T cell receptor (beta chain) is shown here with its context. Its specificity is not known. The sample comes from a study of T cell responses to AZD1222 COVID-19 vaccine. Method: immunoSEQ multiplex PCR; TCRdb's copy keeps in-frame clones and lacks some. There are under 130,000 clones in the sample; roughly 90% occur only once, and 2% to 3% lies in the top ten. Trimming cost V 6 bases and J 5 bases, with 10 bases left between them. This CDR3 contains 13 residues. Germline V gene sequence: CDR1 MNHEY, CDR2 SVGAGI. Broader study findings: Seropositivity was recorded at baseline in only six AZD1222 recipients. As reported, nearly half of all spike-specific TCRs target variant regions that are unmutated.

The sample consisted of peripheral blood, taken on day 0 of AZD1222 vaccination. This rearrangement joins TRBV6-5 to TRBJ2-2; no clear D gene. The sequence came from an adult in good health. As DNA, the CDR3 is TGTGCCAGCAGAGACCGAAGGACCGGGGAGCTGTTTTTT. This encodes CASRDRRTGELFF.